The T cell receptor (beta chain) under discussion was sequenced for a study of CD8 T cells in ankylosing spondylitis. Notes on the study in general: Blood from ankylosing spondylitis patients appeared to carry a characteristic eight-variant TCR beta motif. The clones that were linked to disease were reported to be significantly enriched in matched synovial fluid samples from ankylosing spondylitis patients.

This CDR3 is 14 amino acids long. Trimming left V 5 bases short and J 5 bases short, with 15 bases between. Looked up from germline, CDR1 is SGHAT and CDR2 is FQNNGV. A word on this clonotype: Its antigen is unknown.

TCR beta libraries were made by quantitative 5'-RACE with molecular barcodes. TCRdb used MiXCR to reprocess the 5' RACE reads, holding one entry per CDR3 protein. The sample lists roughly 470,000 distinct CDR3 sequences, roughly 25% occurring once. The TCR was taken from a male donor with ankylosing spondylitis. Sample: blood, either unsorted or a sorted T cell fraction (not recorded which). The chain is built from TRBV11-2 and TRBJ2-5, with D possibly called TRBD1 or TRBD2 (5 bases each). CDR3 residues: CASSLIRGGETQYF. The CDR3 DNA is TGTGCCAGCAGCCTAATAAGGGGCGGGGAGACCCAGTACTTC.